This T cell receptor (beta chain) stems from a study of shared clonotypes between healthy human individuals. At the deep level, the assay was run. Sequencing was performed with immunoSEQ multiplex PCR; in TCRdb, only in-frame clones are kept and a portion is missing. The top ten clones hold approximately 1.8% of a sample with about 640,000 clones, less than 80% of them seen once. This clone was found once. Its specificity is not known. Study-wide results and caveats: With few donors, the genetic and exposure-history diversity represented was limited.

Germline V CDR1 and CDR2: MGHRA, YSYEKL. V lost 1 base and J lost 2, with 15 bases in between. The CDR3 sequence is 16 residues long. This clonotype was obtained from a woman in her 30s in good health. The sequenced sample consisted of memory CD4+ T cells sorted from blood. Indicated subset: CD45RA-negative fraction. The gene calls are TRBV4-1 and TRBJ2-7; a possible D gene is TRBD1 (5 bases). CDR3: CASSQGQAGPPYEQYF. Here the CDR3 DNA reads TGCGCCAGCAGCCAAGGGCAGGCAGGGCCCCCCTACGAGCAGTACTTC.